This is a list of T cell receptor beta chains from one sample in a study of blood T cell repertoires in COVID-19. Using immunoSEQ multiplex PCR, the repertoire was profiled, and TCRdb retains in-frame clones only, with some absent. Of nearly 350,000 clones listed, around 90% are singletons. Sample: peripheral blood. Receptor source: a woman younger than 35 who had recovered from COVID-19. Both conserved end residues are part of each CDR3. A D gene is named only where the DNA matches it firmly. A row's size may be missing; if present it is once, few, many or a size class.

size	V	D	J	DNA	CDR3
.	TRBV5-8	TRBD2	TRBJ2-1	TGTGCCAGCCGCTATCCGTCCGGGACTACCTATTATAAGCAGTTCTTC	CASRYPSGTTYYKQFF
.	TRBV2	.	TRBJ2-4	TGTGCCAGCAGTGACGCGCCCAACATTCAGTACTTC	CASSDAPNIQYF
.	TRBV7-2	TRBD1	TRBJ2-1	TGTGCCAGCAGCCCTTACCTCCGGGACAGTGGTGGGAATGAGCAGTTCTTC	CASSPYLRDSGGNEQFF
.	TRBV19	TRBD1	TRBJ1-5	TGTGCCAGTAGTGTTACAACAGGGGTCGGAGGCAATCAGCCCCAGCATTTT	CASSVTTGVGGNQPQHF
.	TRBV5-4	TRBD2	TRBJ2-5	TGTGCCAGCAGCCAGCCGTACTCCGGGACTAGCGGGCGAGAGACCCAGTACTTC	CASSQPYSGTSGRETQYF
once	TRBV3-1/TRBV3-2	.	TRBJ2-1	TGTGCCAGCAGCAGGGACTCTGAGCAGTTCTTC	CASSRDSEQFF
.	TRBV6-5	.	TRBJ1-5	TGTGCCAGCAGTTACTCGGAGGAACGGCCCCAGCATTTT	CASSYSEERPQHF
once	TRBV7-8	.	TRBJ1-2	TGTGCCAGCAGCTTATCGGGGAGCTATGGCTACACCTTC	CASSLSGSYGYTF
.	TRBV11-3	TRBD1	TRBJ1-1	TGTGCCAGCAGCCGAGGCGGGGACAGGGGGCTTGGCACTGAAGCTTTCTTT	CASSRGGDRGLGTEAFF
.	TRBV5-5	.	TRBJ1-5	TGTGCCAGCAGCCGGGGGTCGCGGGCTGAACAGCCCCAGCATTTT	CASSRGSRAEQPQHF
.	TRBV11-3	TRBD1	TRBJ1-1	TGTGCCAGCAGCCCGCCCGCTATGGGACAGGAGAATGAAGCTTTCTTT	CASSPPAMGQENEAFF
.	TRBV5-1	.	TRBJ2-2	TGCGCCAGCAGCTTGAAAGGGGCGGCGAACACCGGGGAGCTGTTTTTT	CASSLKGAANTGELFF
.	TRBV19	.	TRBJ2-1	TGTGCCAGTAGTATGGAGGCCTATCACAATGAGCAGTTCTTC	CASSMEAYHNEQFF